The present TCR beta chain was sequenced within a study of T cells in narcolepsy. Assay used: immunoSEQ multiplex PCR; TCRdb lists only in-frame clones, some missing. The sample holds about 32,000 clones, 79% seen once. The CDR3 runs 15 residues. Germline V gives CDR1 SGHDN, CDR2 FVKESK. V trimming: 6 bases; J trimming: 0 bases; junction bases outside the gene matches: 4. This receptor was taken from a human donor in good health. The rearrangement joins TRBV14 to TRBJ2-1; 8 bases are a match to TRBD2. The sample taken for sequencing was memory (CD45RA-) CD4+ T cells from blood. The CDR3 is CASRPSGSSYNEQFF. The CDR3 nucleotides are TGTGCCAGCAGGCCGAGCGGGAGCTCCTACAATGAGCAGTTCTTC.